One and the same sample provided the 31 T cell receptor beta chains below, sequenced in a study of blood T cells in healthy people across ages. A second about 7 to 11 cycle PCR used barcoded and J-beta primers. Each CDR3 protein is one row after TCRdb ran MiXCR on the 5' RACE reads. The table includes about 760,000 distinct CDR3 sequences, around three fifths detected once. The sequencing sample was made of blood. These receptors came from a man aged 40-50 years in good health.

This chain uses TRBV11-2 with TRBJ2-3; TRBD1 matches at 8 bases. With V trimmed by 6 bases and J by 1 base, 9 bases remained unmatched. The germline V gene has CDR1 SGHAT and CDR2 FQNNGV. The CDR3 has 16 amino acids. The CDR3 DNA reads as TGTGCCAGCAGTATTCTAGTGGGACAGGGCACAGATACGCAGTATTTT. Encoded protein: CASSILVGQGTDTQYF.

The chain is built from TRBV9 and TRBJ2-7; D is unclear. The CDR3 is made up of 16 amino acids. Germline CDR1 is SGDLS and CDR2 is YYNGEE. The germline V and J ends were trimmed by 4 bases and 0 bases, with 17 bases remaining between them. The DNA of the CDR3 is TGTGCCAGCAGCCCCTTTGGCAGACCGAGCTCCTACGAGCAGTACTTC. Translation: CASSPFGRPSSYEQYF.

The CDR3 is CASSLSGGGGRETQYF. Written as DNA, the CDR3 is TGTGCCAGCAGCTTAAGTGGCGGGGGTGGGAGAGAGACCCAGTACTTC. The rearrangement uses TRBV7-2 and TRBJ2-5; 7 nucleotides match TRBD2. V shed 2 bases, J shed 4 bases, and the junction held 10 bases outside the gene matches. The CDR3 runs to 16 residues. Germline V gene data show CDR1 as SGHTA and CDR2 as FQGNSA.

The chain joins TRBV7-2 to TRBJ2-5; no definite D call. Trimming left V 7 bases short and J 7 bases short, with 19 bases between. There are 14 residues in the CDR3. The germline V gene has CDR1 SGHTA and CDR2 FQGNSA. DNA of the CDR3: TGTGCCAGCACCGACCCAGCCATGGTTGGGACCCAGTACTTC. It specifies CASTDPAMVGTQYF.

The V and J genes are TRBV6-5 and TRBJ2-3; 8 bases map to TRBD2. The CDR3 totals 16 residues. Germline V gene lookup returns CDR1 MNHEY and CDR2 SVGAGI. V shed 7 bases and J 1 base; nucleotides not matched to a gene: 10. CDR3 loop: CASNPGRGVGTDTQYF. The CDR3 coding sequence is TGTGCCAGCAACCCCGGGCGGGGGGTCGGCACAGATACGCAGTATTTT.

This chain uses TRBV25-1 with TRBJ1-1; no clear D gene. CDR1 and CDR2 (germline): MGHDK, SYGVNS. Trimming pared 5 bases from V and 3 bases from J, leaving 13 bases between. The CDR3 totals 14 residues. CDR3 DNA sequence: TGTGCCAGCAGTACCCCCGGGGTTGACACTGAAGCTTTCTTT. This translates into CASSTPGVDTEAFF.

As for this clonotype: A much bigger clone sits one base away, suggesting this may be a read error. The V and J genes are TRBV2 and TRBJ2-7; 8 nucleotides align to TRBD1. Germline values: CDR1 SNHLY, CDR2 FYNNEI. CDR3 length: 15 residues. CDR3 in amino acids: CASRKGQASSYDQYF. CDR3 DNA sequence: TGTGCCAGCCGAAAGGGACAGGCTTCCTCCTACGATCAGTACTTC.

This rearrangement joins TRBV7-9 to TRBJ2-1, with D possibly matching TRBD1 (6 bases). The CDR3 loop spans 14 amino acids. The ends were cut back, 6 bases at V and 7 bases at J, with 16 bases in the middle. The germline gives CDR1 SEHNR, CDR2 FQNEAQ (reference sequence). The CDR3 DNA is TGTGCCAGCAGGGACCGGACAGCATGGAATGAGCAGTTCTTC. Protein sequence: CASRDRTAWNEQFF.

This chain uses TRBV5-1 with TRBJ2-7; 7 bases match TRBD2. Germline-derived CDR1 and CDR2 are SGHRS and YFSETQ. V dropped 0 bases and J dropped 2; count of bases not matched to a gene: 11. This CDR3 comprises 17 residues. The DNA of the CDR3 is TGCGCCAGCAGCTTGGGTGTGGGGGACTACGTGGCCTACGAGCAGTACTTC. This gives the protein CASSLGVGDYVAYEQYF.

V gene TRBV6-6 combines with J gene TRBJ2-6; D gene uncertain. The CDR3 spans 16 residues. V shed 5 bases and J shed 2 bases, with 13 bases lying between them. Germline assignment: CDR1 MNHNY and CDR2 SVGAGI (reference sequence). The CDR3 DNA sequence: TGTGCCAGCAGTAGATCCCCAGCACCTGGGGCCAACGTCCTGACTTTC. It encodes CASSRSPAPGANVLTF.

As to this clonotype: Just one base apart from a much larger clone, this may be a read error. The chain is built from TRBV4-2 and TRBJ2-1, with D hard to call. The CDR3 spans 15 residues. Deletions cut 1 base from V and 2 bases from J, with 9 bases between. Germline V CDR1 and CDR2: LGHNA, YNFKEQ. CDR3 amino acids: CASSQGLATYNEQFF. The CDR3 region has the DNA TGTGCCAGCAGCCAAGGGTTGGCGACCTACAATGAGCAGTTCTTC.

This chain links TRBV9 with TRBJ1-6, with D possibly matching TRBD1 (5 bases). The V and J ends lost 4 bases and 0 bases respectively, with 8 bases between them. Per the germline V gene, CDR1 is SGDLS and CDR2 is YYNGEE. The CDR3 runs to 15 residues. CDR3 sequence reads: CASSSGGSYNSPLHF. In nucleotides, the CDR3 is TGTGCCAGCAGCTCCGGGGGCTCCTATAATTCACCCCTCCACTTT.

This clonotype was counted only a few times. The CDR3 region has the DNA TGTGCCACCGACGCGGGACGGAACTATGGCTACACCTTC. Translated: CATDAGRNYGYTF. The genes are TRBV15 and TRBJ1-2; possibly TRBD1 for D (5 bases). The V end was cut by 8 bases, the J end by 2 bases, with 12 bases between. Per germline, CDR1 LNHNV and CDR2 YYDKDF (reference sequence). The CDR3 has 13 amino acids.

V is TRBV9 and J is TRBJ2-3; 7 nucleotides match TRBD2. Trimming cost V 1 base and J 6 bases; bases outside gene matches: 5. CDR1 and CDR2 from the germline V gene are SGDLS and YYNGEE. The CDR3 length is 14 residues. The CDR3 reads CASSVTGGLDTQYF. The CDR3 DNA follows: TGTGCCAGCAGCGTAACGGGAGGTCTGGATACGCAGTATTTT.

This rearrangement joins TRBV20-1 to TRBJ2-1, with 7 bases aligning to TRBD1. Judging by the DNA end, TRBJ2-7 fits better; the J call may be wrong. The V gene's germline CDR1 is DFQATT and CDR2 SNEGSKA (reference sequence). The CDR3 runs to 16 residues. CDR3 amino acids: CSASPVKGATYNEQYF. Written as DNA, the CDR3 is TGCAGTGCTAGCCCCGTCAAGGGGGCGACCTACAATGAGCAGTACTTC.

This sequence joins TRBV6-6 and TRBJ1-2; 9 nucleotides line up with TRBD1. Losses at the gene ends were 6 bases for V and 4 bases for J; bases not matched to a gene: 15. Per germline, CDR1 MNHNY and CDR2 SVGAGI (reference sequence). There are 17 residues in the CDR3. The CDR3 DNA reads as TGTGCCAGCAGACAGACCGGGACAGGGAGGGGGGGCTATGGCTACACCTTC. As protein: CASRQTGTGRGGYGYTF.

The V gene is TRBV28, the J gene TRBJ1-2, with 7 positions matching TRBD1. The V gene's germline CDR1 is MDHEN and CDR2 SYDVKM. This CDR3 is 15 amino acids long. The ends lost 3 bases at V and 0 bases at J; junction bases unmatched: 4. CDR3 protein: CASSFGDSSNYGYTF. The CDR3 DNA reads as TGTGCCAGCAGTTTCGGGGACAGTTCTAACTATGGCTACACCTTC.

The chain couples TRBV5-6 to TRBJ2-1, with D unclear. The CDR3 runs to 13 residues. Trimming stripped 4 bases from V and 7 bases from J, with 12 bases between. Germline-derived CDR1 and CDR2 are SGHDT and YYEEEE. In DNA, the CDR3 is TGTGCCAGCAGCGTCCAAATATCTAATGAGCAGTTCTTC. It codes for CASSVQISNEQFF.

The gene calls are TRBV27 and TRBJ1-5; D is undetermined. Germline V gene lookup returns CDR1 MNHEY and CDR2 SMNVEV (reference sequence). The germline V and J ends were trimmed by 4 bases and 0 bases, with 10 bases remaining between them. This CDR3 is built from 15 residues. The CDR3: CASSSGSYSNQPQHF. The CDR3 nucleotides read TGTGCCAGCAGTTCTGGGTCTTATAGCAATCAGCCCCAGCATTTT.

The rearrangement uses TRBV5-1 and TRBJ2-1, with TRBD2 matching 11 bases. Per the germline V gene, CDR1 is SGHRS and CDR2 is YFSETQ. The CDR3 spans 19 residues. J was trimmed by 0 bases and V by 1 base; bases with no gene match: 9. The CDR3 is CASSLFSSGGHSSYNEQFF. CDR3 coding DNA: TGCGCCAGCAGCTTGTTTTCTAGCGGGGGGCATAGCTCCTACAATGAGCAGTTCTTC.

The gene calls are TRBV6-1 and TRBJ2-7, with 8 bases fitting TRBD1. Trimming removed 3 bases from V and 3 bases from J; junction bases left unmatched: 13. Germline CDR1 and CDR2: MNHNS and SASEGT. CDR3 size: 17 residues. The CDR3 sequence is CASSDGLGTGSIYEQYF. The CDR3 DNA reads as TGTGCCAGCAGTGACGGTCTAGGGACAGGATCTATCTACGAGCAGTACTTC.

This clonotype occurred a few times. V gene TRBV18 combines with J gene TRBJ2-3; D possibly uses TRBD1 or TRBD2 (5 bases each). CDR3 size: 14 residues. Germline assignment: CDR1 KGHSH and CDR2 LQKENI. With 2 bases removed from V and 3 bases from J, the gap between germline ends came to 9 bases. CDR3 DNA sequence: TGTGCCAGCTCACCAGAGGGACCTACAGATACGCAGTATTTT. Translating gives CASSPEGPTDTQYF.

The chain employs TRBV20-1 and TRBJ2-5; a weak D match, TRBD1 (6 bases). Germline values: CDR1 DFQATT, CDR2 SNEGSKA (reference sequence). CDR3 length: 12 amino acids. V was clipped by 5 bases and J by 4 bases, with 11 bases between them. CDR3 loop: CSAVQGPETQYF. CDR3 DNA sequence: TGCAGTGCTGTACAGGGACCAGAGACCCAGTACTTC.

J is TRBJ1-6 and V is TRBV11-2, with 7 bases matching TRBD1. The CDR3 length is 15 residues. Trimming took 1 base from V and 10 from J; bases not matched to a gene: 7. Germline V lookup: CDR1 SGHAT, CDR2 FQNNGV. The CDR3 DNA reads as TGTGCCAGCAGCTTAGTTCAGGGGGGCAAGTCACCCCTCCACTTT. Its translation is CASSLVQGGKSPLHF.

This clonotype occurred a few times. V and J are TRBV7-2 and TRBJ1-1; 9 nucleotides align to TRBD1. This CDR3 region has 16 residues. In germline, CDR1 is SGHTA, CDR2 FQGNSA. V dropped 4 bases and J dropped 5; count of bases not matched to a gene: 11. The CDR3 DNA is TGTGCCAGCAGCTGGGACAGGGCCATAAGGGTTACTGAAGCTTTCTTT. Amino acids: CASSWDRAIRVTEAFF.

This clonotype occurred a few times. The chain has TRBV6-5 and TRBJ2-5, with a possible D match to TRBD2 (6 bases). The CDR3 spans 16 residues. V lost 1 base to trimming and J lost 2 bases, with 14 bases between them. Germline V gene sequence: CDR1 MNHEY, CDR2 SVGAGI. CDR3 coding DNA: TGTGCCAGCAGTTACTTGGTGGCTAGCGCGCAAGAGACCCAGTACTTC. Translating it yields CASSYLVASAQETQYF.

V gene TRBV6-6 combines with J gene TRBJ1-4; 7 positions match TRBD1. Unmatched junction bases numbered 3, after V lost 6 bases and J lost 2 bases. This CDR3 is 14 amino acids long. CDR1 and CDR2 from the germline V gene are MNHNY and SVGAGI (reference sequence). The CDR3 nucleotides read TGTGCCAGCAGCCCGGGACAGACTAATGAAAAACTGTTTTTT. Residues: CASSPGQTNEKLFF.

The chain combines TRBV4-1 with TRBJ2-5; D not certain. This CDR3 contains 15 residues. With 1 base removed from V and 2 bases from J, the gap between germline ends came to 11 bases. The V gene's germline CDR1 is MGHRA and CDR2 YSYEKL. The CDR3 loop reads CASSQAPPLQETQYF. CDR3 DNA sequence: TGCGCCAGCAGCCAAGCTCCTCCCCTACAAGAGACCCAGTACTTC.

The chain uses TRBV7-2 and TRBJ2-1, with 8 positions matching TRBD2. In germline, CDR1 is SGHTA, CDR2 FQGNSA. V shed 3 bases, J shed 8 bases, and the junction held 12 bases outside the gene matches. This CDR3 spans 16 amino acids. The CDR3 here is CASSLGAGGTMDEQFF. The CDR3 region has the DNA TGTGCCAGCAGCTTGGGGGCGGGGGGTACGATGGATGAGCAGTTCTTC.

The DNA of the CDR3 is TGTGCCAGCAGCTTAGAGTATTACGAGCAGTACTTC. Translation gives CASSLEYYEQYF. This sequence joins TRBV7-9 and TRBJ2-7; D gene ambiguous. The CDR3 extends over 12 amino acids. The V and J ends lost 1 base and 4 bases respectively, with 5 bases between them. Germline CDR1 reads SEHNR; CDR2 reads FQNEAQ (reference sequence).

This chain uses TRBV4-1 with TRBJ2-7; D is unclear. Trimming pared 1 base from V and 0 bases from J, leaving 7 bases between. Germline V gives CDR1 MGHRA, CDR2 YSYEKL. This CDR3 has 14 residues. CDR3 in DNA: TGCGCCAGCAGCCAAGGCCTCAGCTCCTACGAGCAGTACTTC. Protein: CASSQGLSSYEQYF.